This T cell receptor beta chain was obtained from a study of shared T cell receptors in the human thymus. TCRdb's copy holds only in-frame clones and misses some; the assay was immunoSEQ multiplex PCR. The table shows just under 550,000 clones, with 75% to 85% occurring only once. Trimming shortened V by 4 bases and J by 4 bases, and 10 bases separated the two germline ends. CDR3 length: 13 amino acids. CDR1 is SNHLY, CDR2 FYNNEI, per germline. These same data were also listed under a study on human thymus T cells. This second study notes: Serving as donors were healthy Finnish infants, each of whom was having open corrective surgery for congenital heart defects. V and J genes seemed to be used with bias in thymic and blood repertoires. Unrelated individuals were reported by related research to share highly overlapping thymic repertoires.

Input material: thymocytes. The chain recombines TRBV2 with TRBJ1-1; D not resolved. The source of this sequence is a boy younger than two with a congenital heart defect. CDR3 bases: TGTGCCAGCAGTGCGAGGGAGGCCACTGAAGCTTTCTTT. Encoded protein: CASSAREATEAFF. The full variable domain, in which reference TRBV2 and TRBJ1-1 provide the parts outside the CDR3, is EPEVTQTPSHQVTQMGQEVILRCVPISNHLYFYWYRQILGQKVEFLVSFYNNEISEKSEIFDDQFSVERPDGSNFTLKIRSTKLEDSAMYFCASSAREATEAFFGQGTRLTVV.